This T cell receptor (beta chain) derives from a study of CD8+ T cells in alopecia areata. In the study overall: Treated patients were given 5 to 10 mg oral tofacitinib twice daily. Tofacitinib therapy lasting 6 to 18 months was followed by 6 months off drug. Regarding the study as a whole: Normal skin contains resident alphabeta T cells, and these are also sequenced in scalp samples. Lesional scalp, especially alopecia totalis/universalis, showed higher clonality than normal scalp.

To note about this clone: Antigen: not known.

V lost 5 bases and J lost 5, with 18 bases in between. Germline-derived CDR1 and CDR2 are SEHNR and FQNEAQ (reference sequence). The CDR3 extends over 15 amino acids. Reverse transcription of extracted RNA yielded cDNA, which provided the sequencing template. Sequencing used immunoSEQ multiplex PCR; TCRdb keeps in-frame clones, though not all of them. The sample holds 110,000 to 150,000 clones, under 60% seen once. The chain has TRBV7-9 and TRBJ2-5, with D perhaps TRBD1 or TRBD2 (5 bases each). The material was CD4+ T cells sorted from blood, obtained at week 0. The sequence was obtained from a human donor with alopecia areata. As DNA, the CDR3 is TGTGCCAGCAGCCCTGGGACCACGCTCCAGGAGACCCAGTACTTC. This sequence encodes CASSPGTTLQETQYF.